This entry concerns a single TCR beta chain. Its antigen is not known. CDR1 is SGHNT and CDR2 is YYREEE in the germline V gene (reference sequence). The CDR3 is made up of 17 amino acids. V dropped 0 bases and J dropped 0 bases, with 15 bases sitting between them. The data stem from a study of graft-versus-host responses after intestinal transplantation. The overall study: As for transplant type, recipients had multivisceral, liver-intestinal, or isolated intestinal grafts. Anti-thymocyte globulin induction preceded 2 to 4 years of tacrolimus and steroid maintenance in all recipients.

The starting material, graft tissue, was processed to release intraepithelial and lamina propria lymphocytes. Sequencing used immunoSEQ multiplex PCR; TCRdb keeps in-frame clones, though not all of them. Of 15,000 to 20,000 clones detected, around 82% appear once; the ten largest clones hold approximately 5.1%. General study findings and limits: The recipient marrow held GvH clones, and some of them showed up first in ileum or blood. Early after transplant, HvG clones declined as circulating GvH clones peaked.

The TCR sequence derives from a human patient who received an intestinal transplant, so some T cells may come from the graft donor. The source was ileum tissue, collected 17 days after transplant. The chain recombines TRBV5-4 with TRBJ1-2; weak D call: TRBD1 (5 bases). CDR3 in DNA: TGTGCCAGCAGCTTGGCCGTGGGGGGTCCTTCTAACTATGGCTACACCTTC. Protein product: CASSLAVGGPSNYGYTF. The whole variable domain, filled in from reference TRBV5-4 and TRBJ1-2, reads ETGVTQSPTHLIKTRGQQVTLRCSSQSGHNTVSWYQQALGQGPQFIFQYYREEENGRGNFPPRFSGLQFPNYSSELNVNALELDDSALYLCASSLAVGGPSNYGYTFGSGTRLTVV.